This T cell receptor beta chain stems from a study of early T cells in non-severe SARS-CoV-2 infection (dated by TCRdb to the early 2020s). Regarding the complete study: Bulk RNA from unsorted whole blood was used for TCR sequencing, so alpha and beta chains could not be paired. The paper as a whole reports these results and caveats: VDJdb matching was skewed toward anti-spike CD8 responses, so virus-specific expansions were likely underestimated and private and CD4 specificities were missed.

The CDR3 measures 16 amino acids from cysteine to phenylalanine. The kept DNA is CDR3 alone, 48 bases in frame from the first base. At the junction V is shortened by 0 bases and J by 8 bases, with 17 bases in between. CDR1 and CDR2, looked up from the germline V gene, are MGHDK and SYGVNS. Library preparation employed 5' RACE. Sequencing was performed on a NextSeq 500. To correct for sequencing error and PCR bias, the TCR library protocol tagged individual cDNA molecules with unique molecular identifiers. Sequencing covered both TCR alpha and beta chains, and within each sample the abundances of alpha and beta sequences were tightly co-correlated. For the original study's pipeline: Decombinator V4 was used to perform V gene, J gene and CDR3 annotation of TCR sequences. TCRs were defined as expanded if a significant change between any two time points was detected under a Poisson model with p below 0.0001. Abundances of TCRs were expressed as counts per million after normalisation to the total number of TCRs sequenced in each sample. TRAV1-2 paired with TRAJ12, TRAJ20 or TRAJ33 defined MAIT TCRs, while TRAV10 paired with TRAJ18 defined iNKT TCRs. VDJdb, accessed 1 November 2021, was searched for CMV, EBV and SARS-CoV-2 annotated TCRs, with TCRs annotated for multiple antigens excluded. The public reads were quality trimmed at Q25 with fastp and then assembled into clones with MiXCR by TCRdb, keeping productive beta chains. Merged by CDR3 protein, the rows form single entries marked with the most common genes and DNA. The V and J calls reflect TCRdb's pipeline rather than the authors' work. In this sample the table shows about 83,000 distinct CDR3 sequences, 9% to 15% of which occur a single time. The top ten constitute 5% to 8% of the sample.

A case-control design nested within a healthcare worker cohort in London, UK, was used, with weekly nasopharyngeal swab PCR tests and blood sampling performed. Healthcare workers were recruited during the week of the UK lockdown, between 23 and 31 March 2020, and followed weekly for up to about 15 weeks. This clonotype was observed a few times. The antigen it binds to is not known. Per-nucleotide qualities are absent, and no much larger clonotype sits a single base away. The chain couples TRBV25-1 to TRBJ2-1; TRBD2 might be the D gene, on 6 matching bases. The sequencing input was whole blood. This receptor was identified in an adult who was a healthcare worker with PCR-confirmed SARS-CoV-2 infection or an uninfected control (not recorded which). The nucleotide sequence is TGTGCCAGCAGTGAATATGGGAGGCACGATGGCGATGAGCAGTTCTTC. This sequence encodes CASSEYGRHDGDEQFF.